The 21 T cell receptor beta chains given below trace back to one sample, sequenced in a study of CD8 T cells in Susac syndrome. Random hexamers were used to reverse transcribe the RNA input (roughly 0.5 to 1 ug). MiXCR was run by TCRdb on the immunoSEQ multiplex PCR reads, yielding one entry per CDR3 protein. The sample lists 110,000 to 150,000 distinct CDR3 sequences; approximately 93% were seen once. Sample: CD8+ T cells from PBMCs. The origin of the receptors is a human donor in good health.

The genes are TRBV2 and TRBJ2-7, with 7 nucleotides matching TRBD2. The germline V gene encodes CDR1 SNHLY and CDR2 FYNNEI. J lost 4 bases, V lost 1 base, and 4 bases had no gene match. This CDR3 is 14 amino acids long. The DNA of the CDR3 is TGTGCCAGCAGTGAAGGCGGGAGTTCTTACGAGCAGTACTTC. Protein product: CASSEGGSSYEQYF.

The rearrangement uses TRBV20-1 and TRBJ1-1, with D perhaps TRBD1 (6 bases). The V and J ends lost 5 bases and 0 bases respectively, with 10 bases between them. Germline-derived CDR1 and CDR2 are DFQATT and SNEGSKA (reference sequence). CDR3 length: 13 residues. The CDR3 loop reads CSAPTGMNTEAFF. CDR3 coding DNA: TGCAGTGCTCCGACAGGAATGAACACTGAAGCTTTCTTT.

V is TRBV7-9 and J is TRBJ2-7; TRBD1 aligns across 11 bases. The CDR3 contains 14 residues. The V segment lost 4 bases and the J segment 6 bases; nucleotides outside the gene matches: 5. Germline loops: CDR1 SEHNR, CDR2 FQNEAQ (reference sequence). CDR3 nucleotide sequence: TGTGCCAGCAGCTCGGACAGGGGGCGGATCGAGCAGTACTTC. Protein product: CASSSDRGRIEQYF.

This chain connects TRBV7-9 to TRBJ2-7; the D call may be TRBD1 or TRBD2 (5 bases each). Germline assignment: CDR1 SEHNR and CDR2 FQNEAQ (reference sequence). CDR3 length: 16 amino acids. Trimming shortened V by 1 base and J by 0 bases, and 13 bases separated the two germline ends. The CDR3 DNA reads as TGTGCCAGCAGCTTAGGGTGGGGGTCGAGCTCCTACGAGCAGTACTTC. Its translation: CASSLGWGSSSYEQYF.

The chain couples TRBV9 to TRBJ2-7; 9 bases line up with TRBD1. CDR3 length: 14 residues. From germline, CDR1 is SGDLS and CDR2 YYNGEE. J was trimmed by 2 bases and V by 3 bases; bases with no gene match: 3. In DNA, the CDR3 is TGTGCCAGCAGCGGGGGGGACAGGGCCTACGAGCAGTACTTC. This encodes CASSGGDRAYEQYF.

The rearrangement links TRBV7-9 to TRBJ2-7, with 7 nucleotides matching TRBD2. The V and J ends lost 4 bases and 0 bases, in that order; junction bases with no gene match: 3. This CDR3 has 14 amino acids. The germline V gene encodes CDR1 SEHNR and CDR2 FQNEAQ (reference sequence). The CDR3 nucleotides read TGTGCCAGCAGCTCCGGGACTACCTCCTACGAGCAGTACTTC. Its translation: CASSSGTTSYEQYF. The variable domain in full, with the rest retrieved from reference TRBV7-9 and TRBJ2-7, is DTGVSQNPRHKITKRGQNVTFRCDPISEHNRLYWYRQTLGQGPEFLTYFQNEAQLEKSRLLSDRFSAERPKGSFSTLEIQRTEQGDSAMYLCASSSGTTSYEQYFGPGTRLTVT.

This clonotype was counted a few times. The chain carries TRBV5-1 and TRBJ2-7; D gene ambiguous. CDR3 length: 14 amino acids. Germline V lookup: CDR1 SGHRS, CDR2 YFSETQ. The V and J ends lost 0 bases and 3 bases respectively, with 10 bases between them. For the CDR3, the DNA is TGCGCCAGCAGCTTGGAAAGCCGCGGCTACGAGCAGTACTTC. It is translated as CASSLESRGYEQYF. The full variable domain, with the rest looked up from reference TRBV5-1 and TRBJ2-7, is KAGVTQTPRYLIKTRGQQVTLSCSPISGHRSVSWYQQTPGQGLQFLFEYFSETQRNKGNFPGRFSGRQFSNSRSEMNVSTLELGDSALYLCASSLESRGYEQYFGPGTRLTVT.

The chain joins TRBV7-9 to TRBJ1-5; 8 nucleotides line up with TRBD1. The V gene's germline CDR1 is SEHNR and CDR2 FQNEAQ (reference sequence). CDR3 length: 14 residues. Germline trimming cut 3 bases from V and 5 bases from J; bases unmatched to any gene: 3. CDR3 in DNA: TGTGCCAGCAGCTTCGGACAGGGATATCAGCCCCAGCATTTT. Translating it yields CASSFGQGYQPQHF. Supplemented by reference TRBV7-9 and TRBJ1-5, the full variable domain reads DTGVSQNPRHKITKRGQNVTFRCDPISEHNRLYWYRQTLGQGPEFLTYFQNEAQLEKSRLLSDRFSAERPKGSFSTLEIQRTEQGDSAMYLCASSFGQGYQPQHFGDGTRLSIL.

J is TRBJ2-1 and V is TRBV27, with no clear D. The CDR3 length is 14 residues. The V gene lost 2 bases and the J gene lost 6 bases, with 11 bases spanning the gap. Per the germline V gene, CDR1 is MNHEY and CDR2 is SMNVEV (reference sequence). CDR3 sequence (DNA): TGTGCCAGCAGTTTAATGGACGTAAGCAATGAGCAGTTCTTC. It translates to CASSLMDVSNEQFF.

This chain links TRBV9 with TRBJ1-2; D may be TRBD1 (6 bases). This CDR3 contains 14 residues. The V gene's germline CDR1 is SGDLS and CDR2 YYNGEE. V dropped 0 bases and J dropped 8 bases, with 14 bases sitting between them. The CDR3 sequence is CASSVGSGVDGYTF. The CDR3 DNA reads TGTGCCAGCAGCGTAGGGTCAGGGGTCGACGGCTACACCTTC. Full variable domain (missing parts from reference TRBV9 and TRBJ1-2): DSGVTQTPKHLITATGQRVTLRCSPRSGDLSVYWYQQSLDQGLQFLIQYYNGEERAKGNILERFSAQQFPDLHSELNLSSLELGDSALYFCASSVGSGVDGYTFGSGTRLTVV.

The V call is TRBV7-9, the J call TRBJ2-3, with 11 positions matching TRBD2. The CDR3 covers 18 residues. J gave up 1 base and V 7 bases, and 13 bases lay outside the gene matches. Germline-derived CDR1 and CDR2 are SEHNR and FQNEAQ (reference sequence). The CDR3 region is CASTPRGSGRVGTDTQYF. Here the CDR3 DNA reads TGTGCCAGCACCCCCCGCGGTAGCGGGAGGGTTGGCACAGATACGCAGTATTTT.

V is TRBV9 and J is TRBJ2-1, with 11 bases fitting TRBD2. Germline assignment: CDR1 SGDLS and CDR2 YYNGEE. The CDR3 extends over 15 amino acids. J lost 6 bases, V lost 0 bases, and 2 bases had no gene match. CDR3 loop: CASSVVAGGLNEQFF. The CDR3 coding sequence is TGTGCCAGCAGCGTAGTAGCGGGAGGGCTCAATGAGCAGTTCTTC.

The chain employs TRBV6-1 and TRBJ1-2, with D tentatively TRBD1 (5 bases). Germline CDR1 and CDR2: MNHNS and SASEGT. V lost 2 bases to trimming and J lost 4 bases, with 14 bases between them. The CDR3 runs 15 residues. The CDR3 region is CASSEPARDLYGYTF. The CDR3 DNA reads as TGTGCCAGCAGTGAACCAGCGCGGGACCTCTATGGCTACACCTTC.

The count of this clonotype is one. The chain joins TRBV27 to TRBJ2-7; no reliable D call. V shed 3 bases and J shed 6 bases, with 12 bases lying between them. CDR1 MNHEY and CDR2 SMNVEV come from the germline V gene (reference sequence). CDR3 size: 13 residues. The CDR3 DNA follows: TGTGCCAGCAGTTTGTCTAGAACGGTCGAGCAGTACTTC. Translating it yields CASSLSRTVEQYF.

CDR3 region: CASSGSHGQPQHF. CDR3 nucleotide sequence: TGTGCCAGCAGCGGCTCCCACGGTCAGCCCCAGCATTTT. This chain joins TRBV9 and TRBJ1-5, with D uncertain. CDR1 SGDLS and CDR2 YYNGEE come from the germline V gene. The V gene lost 3 bases and the J gene lost 6 bases, with 10 bases spanning the gap. This CDR3 is 13 amino acids long. Full variable domain (remainder filled in from reference TRBV9 and TRBJ1-5): DSGVTQTPKHLITATGQRVTLRCSPRSGDLSVYWYQQSLDQGLQFLIQYYNGEERAKGNILERFSAQQFPDLHSELNLSSLELGDSALYFCASSGSHGQPQHFGDGTRLSIL.

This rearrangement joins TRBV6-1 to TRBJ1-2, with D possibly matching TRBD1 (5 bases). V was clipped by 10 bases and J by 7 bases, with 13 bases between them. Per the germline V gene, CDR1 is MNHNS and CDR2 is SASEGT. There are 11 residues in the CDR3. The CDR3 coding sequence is TGTGCCACCACCCTCGGGGGTGGCTACACCTTC. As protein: CATTLGGGYTF.

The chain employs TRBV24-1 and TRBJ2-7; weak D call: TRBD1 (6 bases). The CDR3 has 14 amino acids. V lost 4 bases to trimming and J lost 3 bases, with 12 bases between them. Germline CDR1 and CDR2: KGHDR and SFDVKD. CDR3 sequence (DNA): TGTGCCACCAGTGACCGGGACAACCTCTACGAGCAGTACTTC. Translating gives CATSDRDNLYEQYF.

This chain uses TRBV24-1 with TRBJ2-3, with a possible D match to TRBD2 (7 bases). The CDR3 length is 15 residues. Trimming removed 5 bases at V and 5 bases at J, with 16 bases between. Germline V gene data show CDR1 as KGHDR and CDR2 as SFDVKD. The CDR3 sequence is CATSGGGLWEDTQYF. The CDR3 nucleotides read TGTGCCACCAGTGGCGGGGGCCTCTGGGAAGATACGCAGTATTTT.

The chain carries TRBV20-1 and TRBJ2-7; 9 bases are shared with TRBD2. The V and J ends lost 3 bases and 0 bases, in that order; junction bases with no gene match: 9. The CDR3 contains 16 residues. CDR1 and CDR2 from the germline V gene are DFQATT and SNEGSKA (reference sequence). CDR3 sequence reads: CSARGLAGESSYEQYF. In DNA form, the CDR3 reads TGCAGTGCTAGGGGCTTAGCGGGAGAAAGCTCCTACGAGCAGTACTTC.

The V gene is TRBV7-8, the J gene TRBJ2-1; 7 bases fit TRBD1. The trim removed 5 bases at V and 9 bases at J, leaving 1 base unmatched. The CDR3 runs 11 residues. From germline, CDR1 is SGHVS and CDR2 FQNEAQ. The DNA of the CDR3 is TGTGCCAGCAGCCGACAGGGTGAGCAGTTCTTC. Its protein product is CASSRQGEQFF.

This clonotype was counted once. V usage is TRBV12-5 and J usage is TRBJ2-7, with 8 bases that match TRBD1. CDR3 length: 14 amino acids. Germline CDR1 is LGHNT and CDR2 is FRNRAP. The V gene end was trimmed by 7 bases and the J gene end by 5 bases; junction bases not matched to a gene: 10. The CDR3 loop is CASASGTGFDEQYF. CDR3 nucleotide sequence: TGTGCTAGTGCCTCCGGGACAGGATTCGACGAGCAGTACTTC.